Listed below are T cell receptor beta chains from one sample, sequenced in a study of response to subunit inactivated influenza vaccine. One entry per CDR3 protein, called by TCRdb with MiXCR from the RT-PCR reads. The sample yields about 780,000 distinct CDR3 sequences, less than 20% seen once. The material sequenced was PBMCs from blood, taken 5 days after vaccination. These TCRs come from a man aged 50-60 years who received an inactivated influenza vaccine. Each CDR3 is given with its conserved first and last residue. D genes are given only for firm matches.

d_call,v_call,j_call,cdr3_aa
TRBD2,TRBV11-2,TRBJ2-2,CASSLASGVRNTGELFF
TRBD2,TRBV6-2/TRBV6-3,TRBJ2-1,CASSPAHFGTSVREQFF
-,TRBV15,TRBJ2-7,CATSRTPGVQYF
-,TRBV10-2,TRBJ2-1,CASSEVWRTEQFF
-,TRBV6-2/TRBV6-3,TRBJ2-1,CASNKGYNEQFF
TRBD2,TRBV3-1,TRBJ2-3,CASSQWTSGRLADTQYF
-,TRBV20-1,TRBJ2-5,CSARGAGWETQYF
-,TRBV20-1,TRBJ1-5,CSALRGGDNQPQHF
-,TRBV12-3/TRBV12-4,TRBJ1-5,CASSPFGTVSNQPQHF
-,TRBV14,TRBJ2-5,CASSPRQEGKETQYF
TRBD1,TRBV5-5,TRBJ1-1,CASRSGQGDFTEAFF
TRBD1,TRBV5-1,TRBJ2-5,CASSQGQAIIQETQYF
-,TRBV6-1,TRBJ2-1,CASTPPAGRAYNEQFF
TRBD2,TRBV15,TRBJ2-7,CATSRETGLAYEQYF
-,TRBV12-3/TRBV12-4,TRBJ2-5,CASLLRGLGETQYF
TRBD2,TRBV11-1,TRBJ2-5,CASSLVPGLAGEWDQETQYF
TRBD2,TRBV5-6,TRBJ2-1,CASSLGGLAALRAQFF
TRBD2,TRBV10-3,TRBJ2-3,CATVAGSADTQYF
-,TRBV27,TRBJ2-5,CASSLSGLGTETQYF
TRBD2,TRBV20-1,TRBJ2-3,CSARLAGGIQSPDTQYF
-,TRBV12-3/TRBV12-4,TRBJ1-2,CASSLASDGGMDGYTF
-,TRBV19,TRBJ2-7,CASSIGVSGYEQYF
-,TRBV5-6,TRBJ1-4,CASSSTWGGEKLFF
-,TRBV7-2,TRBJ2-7,CASSLAGGGSGEQYF
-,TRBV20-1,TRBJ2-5,CSAREWKVETQYF
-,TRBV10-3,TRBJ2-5,CAISEPRGRGGETQYF
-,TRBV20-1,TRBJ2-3,CSAPPGGPADTQYF
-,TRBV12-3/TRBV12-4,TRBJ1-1,CASNPGGRARTEAFF
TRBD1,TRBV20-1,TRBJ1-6,CSAIHRDRNSPLHF
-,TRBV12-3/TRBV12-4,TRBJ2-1,CASRGLTGAAYNEQFF
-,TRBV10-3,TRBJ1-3,CAISWETGNTIYF
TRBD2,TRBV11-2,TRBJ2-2,CASSPRGVGELFF
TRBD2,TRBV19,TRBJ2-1,CASSTSATSGGLGGQFF
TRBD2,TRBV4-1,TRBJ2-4,CASSQGRLAGVAKNIQYF
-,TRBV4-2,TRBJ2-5,CASSQENRDQETQYF
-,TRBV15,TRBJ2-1,CATSRDRNNEQFF
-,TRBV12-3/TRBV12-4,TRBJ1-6,CASRESGVDSPLHF
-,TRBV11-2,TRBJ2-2,CASSLAPPLVSGELFF
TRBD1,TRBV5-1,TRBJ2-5,CASGPGTEETQYF
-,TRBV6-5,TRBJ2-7,CASSYSGGGGGFYEQYF
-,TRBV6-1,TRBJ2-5,CASNKGGRGQETQYF
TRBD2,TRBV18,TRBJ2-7,CASSKASGSYEQYF
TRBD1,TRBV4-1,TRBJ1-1,CASSDDRERPEAFF
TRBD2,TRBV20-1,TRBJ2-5,CSARSGGGSETQYF
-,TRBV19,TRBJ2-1,CASGALHSSSYNEQFF
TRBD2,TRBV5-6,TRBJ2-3,CASSFSSGGDTQYF
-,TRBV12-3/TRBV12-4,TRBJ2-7,CASRARSFPYEQYF
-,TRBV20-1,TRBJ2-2,CSASTQLNTGELFF
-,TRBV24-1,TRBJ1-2,CATSEGGGDRSGYTF
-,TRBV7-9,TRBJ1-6,CATPLTERNNSPLHF
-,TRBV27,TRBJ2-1,CASSFSPGSYSYNEQFF
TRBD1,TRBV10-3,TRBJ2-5,CAISVGQDETQYF
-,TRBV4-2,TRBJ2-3,CASSQDPLRASNTDTQYF
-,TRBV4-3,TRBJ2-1,CASSQGITGPTLNNEQFF